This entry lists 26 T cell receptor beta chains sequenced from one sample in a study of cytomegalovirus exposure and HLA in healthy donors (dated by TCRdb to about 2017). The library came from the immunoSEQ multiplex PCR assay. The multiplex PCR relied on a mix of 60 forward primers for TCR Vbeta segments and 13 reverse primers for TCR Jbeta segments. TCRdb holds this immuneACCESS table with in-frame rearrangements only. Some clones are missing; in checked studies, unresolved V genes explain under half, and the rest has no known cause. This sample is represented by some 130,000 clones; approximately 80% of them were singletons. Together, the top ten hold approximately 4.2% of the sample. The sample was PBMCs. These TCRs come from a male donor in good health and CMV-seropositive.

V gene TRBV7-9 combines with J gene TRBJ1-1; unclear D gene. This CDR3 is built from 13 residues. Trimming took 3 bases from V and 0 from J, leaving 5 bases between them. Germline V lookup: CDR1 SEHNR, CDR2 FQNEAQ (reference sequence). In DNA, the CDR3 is TGTGCCAGCAGCTTTCTTGTGAACACTGAAGCTTTCTTT. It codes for CASSFLVNTEAFF.

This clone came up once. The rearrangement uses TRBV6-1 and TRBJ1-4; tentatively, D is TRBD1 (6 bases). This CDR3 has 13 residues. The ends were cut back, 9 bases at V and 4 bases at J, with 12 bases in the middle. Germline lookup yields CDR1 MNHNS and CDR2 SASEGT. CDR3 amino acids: CASEGQNNEKLFF. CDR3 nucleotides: TGTGCCAGTGAGGGACAAAATAATGAAAAACTGTTTTTT.

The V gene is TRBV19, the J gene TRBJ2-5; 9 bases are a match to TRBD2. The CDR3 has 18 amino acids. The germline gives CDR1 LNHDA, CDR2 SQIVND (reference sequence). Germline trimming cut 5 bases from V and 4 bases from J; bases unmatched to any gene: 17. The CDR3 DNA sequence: TGTGCCAGTAGTCCCCGGACTAGCGTCCTACCCCTGGGAGAGACCCAGTACTTC. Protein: CASSPRTSVLPLGETQYF.

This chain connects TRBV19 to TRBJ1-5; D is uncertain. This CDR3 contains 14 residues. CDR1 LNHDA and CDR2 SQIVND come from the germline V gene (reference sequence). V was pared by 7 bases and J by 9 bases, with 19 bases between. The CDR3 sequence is CASTEGSRLRPQHF. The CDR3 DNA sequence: TGTGCCAGTACCGAGGGTTCCAGGTTGCGGCCCCAGCATTTT.

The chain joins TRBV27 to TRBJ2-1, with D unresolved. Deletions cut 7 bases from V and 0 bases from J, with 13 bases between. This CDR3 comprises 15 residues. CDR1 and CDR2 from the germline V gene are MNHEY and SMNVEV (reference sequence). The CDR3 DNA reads TGTGCCAGCATTTCCCTAGATCCCTCCTACAATGAGCAGTTCTTC. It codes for CASISLDPSYNEQFF.

CDR3 loop: CASSDLRTSGGSYNEQFF. DNA of the CDR3: TGTGCCAGCAGTGACTTGAGGACTAGCGGGGGATCCTACAATGAGCAGTTCTTC. The chain uses TRBV2 and TRBJ2-1; 13 bases are a match to TRBD2. V shed 3 bases and J 1 base; nucleotides not matched to a gene: 6. This CDR3 region has 18 residues. Germline V gene sequence: CDR1 SNHLY, CDR2 FYNNEI.

The CDR3 DNA reads TGTGCCAGCAGCTTAGGCCCCCTAGCGGGGATTGATACGCAGTATTTT. This gives the protein CASSLGPLAGIDTQYF. This chain joins TRBV11-2 and TRBJ2-3, with TRBD2 matching 9 bases. V shed 1 base and J 6 bases; nucleotides not matched to a gene: 8. Germline CDR1 and CDR2: SGHAT and FQNNGV. The CDR3 runs 16 residues.

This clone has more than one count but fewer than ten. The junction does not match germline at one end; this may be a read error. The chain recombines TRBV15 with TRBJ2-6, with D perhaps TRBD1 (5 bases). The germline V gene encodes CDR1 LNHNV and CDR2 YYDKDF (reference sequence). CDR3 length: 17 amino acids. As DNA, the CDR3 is TGTGCCACCAGCAGAGATGGGGCGGATTCTGGGGCCAACGGCCTGACTTTC. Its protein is CATSRDGADSGANGLTF.

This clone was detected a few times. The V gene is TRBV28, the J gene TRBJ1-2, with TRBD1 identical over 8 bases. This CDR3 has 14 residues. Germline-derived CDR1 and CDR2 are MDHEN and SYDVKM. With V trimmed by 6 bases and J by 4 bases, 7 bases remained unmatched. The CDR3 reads CASRATGQGYGYTF. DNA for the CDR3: TGTGCCAGCAGAGCAACCGGACAGGGCTATGGCTACACCTTC.

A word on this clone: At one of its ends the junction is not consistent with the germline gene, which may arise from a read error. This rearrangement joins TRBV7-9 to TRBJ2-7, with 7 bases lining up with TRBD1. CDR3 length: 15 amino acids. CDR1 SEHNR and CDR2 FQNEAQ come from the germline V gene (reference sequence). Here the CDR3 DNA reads TGTTCCAGCATCCCGTTCTCGACAGGGTCGAAAGAGCAGTACTTC. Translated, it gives CSSIPFSTGSKEQYF.

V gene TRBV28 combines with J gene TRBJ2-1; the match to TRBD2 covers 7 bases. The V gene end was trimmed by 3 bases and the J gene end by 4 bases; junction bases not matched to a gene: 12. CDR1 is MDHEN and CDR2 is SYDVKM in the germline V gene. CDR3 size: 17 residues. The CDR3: CASSFDVSGGPYNEQFF. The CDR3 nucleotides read TGTGCCAGCAGTTTCGACGTATCGGGAGGACCTTACAATGAGCAGTTCTTC.

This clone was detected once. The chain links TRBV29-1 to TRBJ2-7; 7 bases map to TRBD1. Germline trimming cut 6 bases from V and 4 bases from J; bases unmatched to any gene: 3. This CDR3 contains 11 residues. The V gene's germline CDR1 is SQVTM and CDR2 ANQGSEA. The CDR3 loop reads CSVLTGYEQYF. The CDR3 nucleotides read TGCAGCGTCCTGACAGGGTACGAGCAGTACTTC.

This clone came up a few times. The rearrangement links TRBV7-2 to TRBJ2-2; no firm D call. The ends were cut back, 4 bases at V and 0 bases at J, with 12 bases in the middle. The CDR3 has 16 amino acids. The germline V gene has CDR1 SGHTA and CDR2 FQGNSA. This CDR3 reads CASSSLGRPNTGELFF. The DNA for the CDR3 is TGTGCCAGCAGCTCGCTGGGCCGGCCGAACACCGGGGAGCTGTTTTTT. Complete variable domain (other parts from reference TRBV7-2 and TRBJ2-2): GAGVSQSPSNKVTEKGKDVELRCDPISGHTALYWYRQSLGQGLEFLIYFQGNSAPDKSGLPSDRFSAERTGGSVSTLTIQRTQQEDSAVYLCASSSLGRPNTGELFFGEGSRLTVL.

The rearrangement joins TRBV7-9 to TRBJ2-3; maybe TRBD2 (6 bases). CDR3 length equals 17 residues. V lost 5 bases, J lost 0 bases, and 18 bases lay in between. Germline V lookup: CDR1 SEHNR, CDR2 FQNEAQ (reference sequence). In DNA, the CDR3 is TGTGCCAGCAGCCCGTTGGGGGTGGGGGGAAGCACAGATACGCAGTATTTT. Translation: CASSPLGVGGSTDTQYF.

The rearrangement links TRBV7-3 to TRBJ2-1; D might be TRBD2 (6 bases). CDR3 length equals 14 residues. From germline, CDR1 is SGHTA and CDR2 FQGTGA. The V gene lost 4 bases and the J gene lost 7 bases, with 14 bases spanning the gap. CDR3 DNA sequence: TGTGCCAGCAGCTCCGAGATAGCGGAAAATGAGCAGTTCTTC. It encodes CASSSEIAENEQFF.

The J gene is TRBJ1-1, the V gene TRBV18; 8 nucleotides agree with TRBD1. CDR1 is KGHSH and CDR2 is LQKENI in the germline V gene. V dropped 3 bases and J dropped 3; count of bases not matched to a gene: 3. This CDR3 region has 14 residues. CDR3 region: CASSPAGGYTEAFF. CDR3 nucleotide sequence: TGTGCCAGCTCACCTGCAGGGGGCTACACTGAAGCTTTCTTT.

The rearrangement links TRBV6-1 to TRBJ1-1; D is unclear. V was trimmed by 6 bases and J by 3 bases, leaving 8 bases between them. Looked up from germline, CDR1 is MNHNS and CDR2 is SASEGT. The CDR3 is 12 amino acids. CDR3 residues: CASSYSHTEAFF. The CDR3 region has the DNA TGTGCCAGCAGCTACAGCCACACTGAAGCTTTCTTT.

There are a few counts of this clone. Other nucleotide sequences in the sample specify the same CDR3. The CDR3: CASSLGTGGYEQYF. In DNA, the CDR3 is TGTGCCAGCAGCTTAGGAACAGGGGGCTACGAGCAGTACTTC. The rearrangement links TRBV11-2 to TRBJ2-7; 8 nucleotides match TRBD1. The CDR3 is 14 residues long. Trimming removed 1 base from V and 3 bases from J; junction bases left unmatched: 2. Germline V lookup: CDR1 SGHAT, CDR2 FQNNGV.

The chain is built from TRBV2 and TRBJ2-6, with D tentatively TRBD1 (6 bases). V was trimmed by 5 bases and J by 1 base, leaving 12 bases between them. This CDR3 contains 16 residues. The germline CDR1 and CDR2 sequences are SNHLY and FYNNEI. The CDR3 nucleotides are TGTGCCAGCAGTTCAGGGGTCTTTTCTGGGGCCAACGTCCTGACTTTC. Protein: CASSSGVFSGANVLTF.

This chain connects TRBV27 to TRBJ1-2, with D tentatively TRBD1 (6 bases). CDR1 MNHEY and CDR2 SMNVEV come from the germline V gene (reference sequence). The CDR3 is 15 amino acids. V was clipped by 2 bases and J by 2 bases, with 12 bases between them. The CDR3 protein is CASSLMAQGNYGYTF. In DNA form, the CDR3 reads TGTGCCAGCAGTTTAATGGCACAGGGAAACTATGGCTACACCTTC.

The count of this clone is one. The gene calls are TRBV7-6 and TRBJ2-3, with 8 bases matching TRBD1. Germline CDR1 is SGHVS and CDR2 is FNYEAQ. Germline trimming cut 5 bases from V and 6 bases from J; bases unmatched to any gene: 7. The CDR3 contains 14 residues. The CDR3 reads CASSIGQGSDTQYF. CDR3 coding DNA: TGTGCCAGCAGCATAGGACAGGGCTCGGATACGCAGTATTTT. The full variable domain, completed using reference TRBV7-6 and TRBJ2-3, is GAGVSQSPRYKVTKRGQDVALRCDPISGHVSLYWYRQALGQGPEFLTYFNYEAQQDKSGLPNDRFSAERPEGSISTLTIQRTEQRDSAMYRCASSIGQGSDTQYFGPGTRLTVL.

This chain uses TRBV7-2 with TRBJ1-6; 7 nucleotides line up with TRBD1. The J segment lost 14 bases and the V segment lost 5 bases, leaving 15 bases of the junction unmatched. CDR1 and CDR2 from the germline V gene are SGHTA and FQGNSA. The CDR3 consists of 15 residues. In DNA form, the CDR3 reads TGTGCCAGCAGCCTCCTGACAGGGCACCGACCAGCCCTCCACTTT. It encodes CASSLLTGHRPALHF.

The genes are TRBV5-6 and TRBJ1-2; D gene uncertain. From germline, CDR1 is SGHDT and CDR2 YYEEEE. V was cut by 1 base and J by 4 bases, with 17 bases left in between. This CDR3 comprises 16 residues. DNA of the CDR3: TGTGCCAGCAGCTTGTGGGATGCCCGGGGAGGCTATGGCTACACCTTC. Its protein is CASSLWDARGGYGYTF.

CDR3: CASSRQGAGAGNEQFF. The CDR3 nucleotides are TGTGCCAGCAGCCGACAGGGGGCGGGAGCTGGGAATGAGCAGTTCTTC. This chain connects TRBV2 to TRBJ2-1; 10 bases fit TRBD1. The CDR3 covers 16 residues. Germline assignment: CDR1 SNHLY and CDR2 FYNNEI. Germline trimming cut 6 bases from V and 7 bases from J; bases unmatched to any gene: 12.

In DNA form, the CDR3 reads TGTGCCAGTAGTGATGGGGACAGGTATAATTCACCCCTCCACTTT. Its translation is CASSDGDRYNSPLHF. The gene calls are TRBV19 and TRBJ1-6; 8 nucleotides match TRBD1. This CDR3 spans 15 amino acids. V shed 5 bases and J 4 bases; nucleotides not matched to a gene: 4. Germline V gene lookup returns CDR1 LNHDA and CDR2 SQIVND (reference sequence). The entire variable domain, with the rest obtained from reference TRBV19 and TRBJ1-6, is as follows: DGGITQSPKYLFRKEGQNVTLSCEQNLNHDAMYWYRQDPGQGLRLIYYSQIVNDFQKGDIAEGYSVSREKKESFPLTVTSAQKNPTAFYLCASSDGDRYNSPLHFGNGTRLTVT.

CDR3 DNA: TGCAGCGTTGAGACTTCGAACACTGAAGCTTTCTTT. This translates into CSVETSNTEAFF. The chain couples TRBV29-1 to TRBJ1-1, with D unclear. There are 12 residues in the CDR3. From germline, CDR1 is SQVTM and CDR2 ANQGSEA. The V end was cut by 3 bases, the J end by 1 base, with 6 bases between. The whole variable domain, filled in from reference TRBV29-1 and TRBJ1-1, reads SAVISQKPSRDICQRGTSLTIQCQVDSQVTMMFWYRQQPGQSLTLIATANQGSEATYESGFVIDKFPISRPNLTFSTLTVSNMSPEDSSIYLCSVETSNTEAFFGQGTRLTVV.